Included here is one TCR beta chain sequence, with context. Assay: immunoSEQ multiplex PCR; the TCRdb copy retains only in-frame clones and omits some. The sample carries about 210,000 clones, 84% recorded once. The data originate from a study of blood T cell repertoires in COVID-19. About the study: T cells, B-cell-depleted T cells, or PBMCs supplied cDNA or gDNA.

V lost 3 bases, J lost 2 bases, and 16 bases lay in between. The CDR3 is 15 amino acids. CDR1 DFQATT and CDR2 SNEGSKA come from the germline V gene (reference sequence). Sequencing input: PBMCs or T cells enriched from blood (not recorded which). The chain has TRBV20-1 and TRBJ2-5; D is unclear. The source is a woman aged 30 to 39 who had been exposed to COVID-19. In DNA form, the CDR3 reads TGCAGTGCTAGTGTTGAGATTCCCTTACAAGAGACCCAGTACTTC. Translated, it gives CSASVEIPLQETQYF.